This T cell receptor (beta chain) emerged from a study of T cell repertoires in cytomegalovirus infection. Turning to the study itself: Used in the study were CMV epitopes, some recently identified and HLA-C-restricted, others well-studied and HLA-B-restricted. TCR beta signatures that were public indicated CMV infection and matching HLA type. Findings and caveats of the study: Identification of carriers of CMV plus the relevant HLA was performed using cumulative public TCR beta family frequency. Clonotype analysis showed dominance of the ex vivo response by HLA-C-restricted CMV-specific TCR beta clonotypes.

To note about this clonotype: Its antigen is undetermined.

CDR3 length: 16 amino acids. Per the germline V gene, CDR1 is SGHVS and CDR2 is FQNEAQ. V trimming: 5 bases; J trimming: 2 bases; junction bases outside the gene matches: 8. In TCRdb, the reads were re-called with MiXCR into one record per CDR3 protein. The table includes tens of thousands of distinct CDR3 sequences, around 21% detected once. This clonotype was sampled from a human donor in good health (CMV status not recorded). Some clones in this sample may be carry-over from other donors' samples. Material: CD8+ T cells from cultured PBMCs, obtained from culture after CMV antigen stimulation. The rearrangement links TRBV7-8 to TRBJ2-7, with 11 bases that match TRBD2. CDR3 sequence: CASSEGLAGHTYEQYF. DNA for the CDR3: TGTGCCAGCAGCGAAGGACTAGCGGGTCACACCTACGAGCAGTACTTC.